Shown below are 11 T cell receptor beta chains from a single sample sequenced in a study of cytomegalovirus exposure and HLA in healthy donors. PCR used 60 Vbeta primers and 13 Jbeta primers. The assay was immunoSEQ multiplex PCR, and TCRdb's table has in-frame clones only and misses some. The sample includes about 270,000 clones, roughly two thirds of them seen just once. The sequenced material came from PBMCs. Receptor source: a female donor in good health and CMV-seronegative.

The V and J genes are TRBV7-9 and TRBJ1-4; D unclear. The germline V gene encodes CDR1 SEHNR and CDR2 FQNEAQ (reference sequence). The CDR3 sequence is 12 residues long. V lost 10 bases and J 8 bases, leaving 14 bases between the germline ends. For the CDR3, the DNA is TGTGCCACTGACTTAGAGGGCGAAAAACTGTTTTTT. It specifies CATDLEGEKLFF.

This clone was seen a single time. The rearrangement joins TRBV10-3 to TRBJ1-2; D uncertain. With 4 bases removed from V and 4 bases from J, the gap between germline ends came to 16 bases. Germline CDR1 ENHRY, CDR2 SYGVKD. The CDR3 loop spans 15 amino acids. This CDR3 is CAISGRREGGYGYTF. CDR3 nucleotide sequence: TGTGCCATCAGTGGACGAAGGGAGGGAGGCTATGGCTACACCTTC.

The rearrangement joins TRBV11-1 to TRBJ2-4, with a weak D call TRBD1 (6 bases). Germline assignment: CDR1 SGHAT and CDR2 FQDESV (reference sequence). CDR3 length equals 13 residues. V was pared by 5 bases and J by 6 bases, with 11 bases between. The CDR3 spells CASSVGQTNIQYF. The DNA of the CDR3 is TGTGCCAGCAGCGTAGGACAGACAAACATTCAGTACTTC.

The DNA for the CDR3 is TGTGCCAGCTCACCAAGCACTCCCGTCGAGCAGTACTTC. This gives the protein CASSPSTPVEQYF. J is TRBJ2-7 and V is TRBV18; no reliable D call. This CDR3 has 13 amino acids. Trimming shortened V by 2 bases and J by 6 bases, and 11 bases separated the two germline ends. Per the germline V gene, CDR1 is KGHSH and CDR2 is LQKENI.

This clone was observed a single time. The J gene is TRBJ2-2, the V gene TRBV28, with 10 bases fitting TRBD2. This CDR3 region has 16 residues. The germline V gene has CDR1 MDHEN and CDR2 SYDVKM. The ends lost 5 bases at V and 5 bases at J; junction bases unmatched: 8. The CDR3 region has the DNA TGTGCCAGCAGTGTGCCTAGCGGGAGACGGACCGGGGAGCTGTTTTTT. It encodes CASSVPSGRRTGELFF.

The chain employs TRBV5-1 and TRBJ2-1; the match to TRBD2 covers 7 bases. Germline V gives CDR1 SGHRS, CDR2 YFSETQ. The CDR3 totals 16 residues. With 7 bases clipped from V and 5 bases from J, the junction kept 15 bases outside the gene matches. CDR3 DNA sequence: TGCGCCAGCCGTGCCAGCGGGACCGGATTAGACAATGAGCAGTTCTTC. Protein product: CASRASGTGLDNEQFF.

This clone was found a few times. The chain has TRBV6-1 and TRBJ2-7; 8 bases map to TRBD2. CDR3 size: 15 residues. Trimming took 6 bases from V and 4 from J; bases not matched to a gene: 11. Looked up from germline, CDR1 is MNHNS and CDR2 is SASEGT. The CDR3 region is CASSDIGTSSYEQYF. CDR3 coding DNA: TGTGCCAGCAGCGATATAGGGACTAGTTCTTACGAGCAGTACTTC.

The J gene is TRBJ1-3, the V gene TRBV10-3; a possible D gene is TRBD1 (6 bases). Trimming took off 2 bases at V and 4 bases at J, with 15 bases between the two ends. The CDR3 contains 16 residues. Germline values: CDR1 ENHRY, CDR2 SYGVKD. Written as DNA, the CDR3 is TGTGCCATCAGTGAGCGTAGACAGGCGGCGGGAAACACCATATATTTT. Protein product: CAISERRQAAGNTIYF.

The V call is TRBV5-1, the J call TRBJ1-3; possibly TRBD1 for D (5 bases). V dropped 0 bases and J dropped 4 bases, with 11 bases sitting between them. The CDR3 is made up of 15 amino acids. Germline values: CDR1 SGHRS, CDR2 YFSETQ. CDR3 region: CASSLASGSGNTIYF. DNA for the CDR3: TGCGCCAGCAGCTTGGCCTCAGGGTCCGGAAACACCATATATTTT.

This clone appeared a single time. CDR3 residues: CASSPRDRGPWETQYF. The CDR3 DNA sequence: TGTGCCAGCAGCCCCCGGGACAGGGGGCCCTGGGAGACCCAGTACTTC. The chain couples TRBV7-9 to TRBJ2-5; 12 positions match TRBD1. Germline loops: CDR1 SEHNR, CDR2 FQNEAQ (reference sequence). CDR3 length equals 16 residues. The V and J ends lost 5 bases and 5 bases, in that order; junction bases with no gene match: 9.

The chain uses TRBV7-9 and TRBJ1-1; D perhaps matches TRBD1 (5 bases). Germline V gives CDR1 SEHNR, CDR2 FQNEAQ (reference sequence). The CDR3 contains 13 residues. The V end lost 5 bases, the J end lost 8 bases, and 15 bases lay between the germline ends. The CDR3 sequence is CASSAARGKEAFF. CDR3 DNA sequence: TGTGCCAGCAGCGCCGCCCGGGGGAAGGAAGCTTTCTTT.